Reported below is one T cell receptor (beta chain). Data came from immunoSEQ multiplex PCR; TCRdb stores just in-frame clones and leaves some out. Among more than 200,000 clones listed, just under 90% were seen once. This record comes from a study of blood T cell repertoires in COVID-19. Across the whole study: From T cells, B-cell-depleted T cells, or PBMCs came the material, which was cDNA or gDNA.

Germline loops: CDR1 MGHRA, CDR2 YSYEKL. V shed 6 bases, J shed 2 bases, and the junction held 4 bases outside the gene matches. There are 14 residues in the CDR3. Sequencing was carried out using PBMCs or T cells enriched from blood (not recorded which). The sequence was obtained from a woman aged 25 to 39 with acute COVID-19. The gene calls are TRBV4-1 and TRBJ2-7, with 10 bases matching TRBD1. The CDR3 sequence is CASSTGTGAYEQYF. The CDR3 bases are TGCGCCAGCAGTACCGGGACAGGGGCCTACGAGCAGTACTTC.